Listed below are T cell receptor beta chains from one sample, sequenced in a study of blood T cell repertoires in COVID-19. Sequencing was performed with immunoSEQ multiplex PCR; in TCRdb, only in-frame clones are kept and a portion is missing. The repertoire holds 250,000 to 350,000 clones, 75% to 90% seen once, with 4.3% in the top ten. The sample comprised PBMCs or T cells enriched from blood (not recorded which). The receptors here all came from a woman under 40 who had recovered from COVID-19. The CDR3 runs from the conserved cysteine through the conserved F or W. Each record gives: clone size, D gene, V gene, J gene, CDR3 protein, CDR3 DNA. The D gene is left open where the match is weak. Some rows mark clone size as missing; the rest say once, few, many or name a class of expanded clone.

clone size: .
D gene: .
V gene: TRBV2
J gene: TRBJ2-7
CDR3 protein: CASLTGETYEQYF
CDR3 DNA: TGTGCCAGCCTGACGGGGGAGACCTACGAGCAGTACTTC

clone size: few
D gene: TRBD1
V gene: TRBV28
J gene: TRBJ1-5
CDR3 protein: CASSLDRINQPQHF
CDR3 DNA: TGTGCCAGCAGTTTGGACAGGATTAATCAGCCCCAGCATTTT

clone size: .
D gene: .
V gene: TRBV27
J gene: TRBJ1-1
CDR3 protein: CASSWTATNTEAFF
CDR3 DNA: TGTGCCAGCAGTTGGACAGCAACGAACACTGAAGCTTTCTTT

clone size: .
D gene: TRBD1
V gene: TRBV10-3
J gene: TRBJ1-1
CDR3 protein: CAISGPQGAAEAFF
CDR3 DNA: TGTGCCATCAGTGGACCGCAGGGGGCCGCTGAAGCTTTCTTT

clone size: .
D gene: TRBD1
V gene: TRBV7-3
J gene: TRBJ1-2
CDR3 protein: CASSLSNRGGYGYTF
CDR3 DNA: TGTGCCAGCAGCTTATCGAACAGGGGGGGCTATGGCTACACCTTC

clone size: once
D gene: .
V gene: TRBV19
J gene: TRBJ1-4
CDR3 protein: CASSIETALNEKLFF
CDR3 DNA: TGTGCCAGTAGTATAGAGACAGCTCTTAATGAAAAACTGTTTTTT

clone size: .
D gene: .
V gene: TRBV7-2
J gene: TRBJ2-5
CDR3 protein: CASSLEFAAGQETQYF
CDR3 DNA: TGTGCCAGCAGCTTAGAGTTTGCGGCGGGGCAAGAGACCCAGTACTTC

clone size: .
D gene: TRBD2
V gene: TRBV29-1
J gene: TRBJ2-2
CDR3 protein: CSVPGTSGAGELFF
CDR3 DNA: TGCAGCGTACCCGGGACTAGCGGGGCCGGGGAGCTGTTTTTT

clone size: .
D gene: .
V gene: TRBV7-9
J gene: TRBJ1-6
CDR3 protein: CASSLEQYNSPLHF
CDR3 DNA: TGTGCCAGCAGCTTAGAACAGTATAATTCACCCCTCCACTTT

clone size: .
D gene: TRBD2
V gene: TRBV7-2
J gene: TRBJ2-1
CDR3 protein: CASSSHPSGSFNEQFF
CDR3 DNA: TGTGCCAGCAGCTCACATCCTAGCGGGAGTTTCAATGAGCAGTTCTTC

clone size: .
D gene: TRBD1
V gene: TRBV19
J gene: TRBJ1-1
CDR3 protein: CASSIAGTGLNTEAFF
CDR3 DNA: TGTGCCAGTAGTATCGCCGGGACAGGGCTGAACACTGAAGCTTTCTTT

clone size: .
D gene: TRBD1
V gene: TRBV5-4
J gene: TRBJ2-6
CDR3 protein: CASRPGTGNTGANVLTF
CDR3 DNA: TGTGCCAGCAGACCCGGGACAGGGAACACTGGGGCCAACGTCCTGACTTTC

clone size: .
D gene: .
V gene: TRBV27
J gene: TRBJ2-7
CDR3 protein: CASSLSRGNTYEQYF
CDR3 DNA: TGTGCCAGCAGTTTATCCAGGGGAAATACCTACGAGCAGTACTTC

clone size: .
D gene: .
V gene: TRBV4-1
J gene: TRBJ2-1
CDR3 protein: CASRRASESSYNEQFF
CDR3 DNA: TGCGCCAGCAGACGTGCTAGCGAGAGCTCCTACAATGAGCAGTTCTTC

clone size: .
D gene: TRBD1
V gene: TRBV3-1/TRBV3-2
J gene: TRBJ1-1
CDR3 protein: CASSQEGQGSLNTEAFF
CDR3 DNA: TGTGCCAGCAGCCAAGAGGGACAGGGATCCCTTAACACTGAAGCTTTCTTT

clone size: .
D gene: TRBD1
V gene: TRBV5-5
J gene: TRBJ1-2
CDR3 protein: CASSLGRGGVYGYTF
CDR3 DNA: TGTGCCAGCAGCCTGGGTAGAGGGGGCGTATACGGCTACACCTTC

clone size: once
D gene: TRBD1
V gene: TRBV29-1
J gene: TRBJ2-1
CDR3 protein: CSVGGLRDRDYNEQFF
CDR3 DNA: TGCAGCGTTGGGGGGCTCCGGGACAGGGATTACAATGAGCAGTTCTTC

clone size: .
D gene: TRBD1
V gene: TRBV6-5
J gene: TRBJ1-2
CDR3 protein: CASSYGRGRRGYTF
CDR3 DNA: TGTGCCAGCAGTTACGGCAGGGGGCGCCGAGGCTACACCTTC

clone size: .
D gene: TRBD1
V gene: TRBV10-3
J gene: TRBJ1-6
CDR3 protein: CAISDTGGNNSPLHF
CDR3 DNA: TGTGCCATCAGTGACACAGGGGGGAATAATTCACCCCTCCACTTT

clone size: .
D gene: .
V gene: TRBV28
J gene: TRBJ2-5
CDR3 protein: CASSLNSQETQYF
CDR3 DNA: TGTGCCAGCAGTTTAAACAGCCAAGAGACCCAGTACTTC

clone size: .
D gene: .
V gene: TRBV29-1
J gene: TRBJ2-3
CDR3 protein: CSDDGDTDTQYF
CDR3 DNA: TGCAGCGATGATGGAGACACAGATACGCAGTATTTT

clone size: .
D gene: .
V gene: TRBV30
J gene: TRBJ1-2
CDR3 protein: CAWSPPRESYGYTF
CDR3 DNA: TGTGCCTGGAGTCCGCCGCGGGAATCCTATGGCTACACCTTC

clone size: .
D gene: TRBD1
V gene: TRBV5-4
J gene: TRBJ2-2
CDR3 protein: CASSPGQGSTGELFF
CDR3 DNA: TGTGCCAGTAGTCCGGGACAGGGGTCCACCGGGGAGCTGTTTTTT

clone size: .
D gene: .
V gene: TRBV30
J gene: TRBJ1-1
CDR3 protein: CAWSVLDGSEAFF
CDR3 DNA: TGTGCCTGGAGTGTACTAGATGGATCTGAAGCTTTCTTT